These 23 T cell receptor beta chains were all obtained from the same sample, sequenced in a study of T cell responses to AZD1222 COVID-19 vaccine. Profiled with immunoSEQ multiplex PCR; TCRdb holds only in-frame clones, not every one. The table lists around 120,000 clones, around 91% of them singletons. The material was peripheral blood, obtained 28 days after the second AZD1222 dose. The receptor source for this set is an adult who received the AZD1222 COVID-19 vaccine.

The chain joins TRBV7-9 to TRBJ2-3; D may be TRBD1 (5 bases). The CDR3 has 12 residues. CDR1 SEHNR and CDR2 FQNEAQ come from the germline V gene (reference sequence). Deletions cut 8 bases from V and 6 bases from J, with 12 bases between. In DNA, the CDR3 is TGTGCCAGCTTACAGGCCGGTGATACGCAGTATTTT. Translating it yields CASLQAGDTQYF.

The rearrangement joins TRBV4-2 to TRBJ1-2, with TRBD1 matching over 9 bases. Unmatched junction bases numbered 9, after V lost 2 bases and J lost 5 bases. The CDR3 has 16 residues. Germline lookup yields CDR1 LGHNA and CDR2 YNFKEQ. Written as DNA, the CDR3 is TGTGCCAGCAGCCAAAATATCAGGACAGGGGAATATGGCTACACCTTC. Protein: CASSQNIRTGEYGYTF.

CDR3 nucleotide sequence: TGTGCCAGCAGCCGCGGACAGGGAGGTGAAAAACTGTTTTTT. It encodes CASSRGQGGEKLFF. The chain links TRBV3-1 (or the pseudogene TRBV3-2) to TRBJ1-4; 8 positions agree with TRBD1. With 4 bases clipped from V and 7 bases from J, the junction kept 5 bases outside the gene matches. The CDR3 sequence is 14 residues long. Germline V lookup: CDR1 LGHDT, CDR2 YNNKEL (reference sequence).

The chain is built from TRBV19 and TRBJ2-7; 14 nucleotides align to TRBD2. The V and J ends lost 5 bases and 1 base, in that order; junction bases with no gene match: 7. The CDR3 has 17 amino acids. CDR1 LNHDA and CDR2 SQIVND come from the germline V gene (reference sequence). The CDR3 reads CASSPGTSGSGSYEQYF. CDR3 nucleotide sequence: TGTGCCAGTAGTCCCGGGACTAGCGGGAGTGGGTCCTACGAGCAGTACTTC.

V gene TRBV7-9 combines with J gene TRBJ2-5, with D possibly matching TRBD1 (6 bases). V shed 1 base and J shed 1 base, with 7 bases lying between them. The CDR3 runs to 14 residues. Germline CDR1 and CDR2: SEHNR and FQNEAQ (reference sequence). The CDR3 loop is CASSLGDTQETQYF. The DNA for the CDR3 is TGTGCCAGCAGCTTAGGGGACACCCAAGAGACCCAGTACTTC.

The chain combines TRBV29-1 with TRBJ2-3; no clear D gene. Germline V lookup: CDR1 SQVTM, CDR2 ANQGSEA. The V end was cut by 3 bases, the J end by 2 bases, with 6 bases between. The CDR3 extends over 12 amino acids. In DNA form, the CDR3 reads TGCAGCGTTGACGGCGCCACAGATACGCAGTATTTT. Its translation: CSVDGATDTQYF.

The chain joins TRBV13 to TRBJ2-1; D is uncertain. Germline V lookup: CDR1 PRHDT, CDR2 FYEKMQ (reference sequence). Trimming removed 1 base from V and 3 bases from J, with 7 bases in between. This CDR3 region has 14 residues. CDR3: CASSLVESYNEQFF. CDR3 DNA: TGTGCCAGCAGCTTAGTAGAAAGCTACAATGAGCAGTTCTTC.

This rearrangement joins TRBV7-8 to TRBJ1-1; D remains ambiguous. The CDR3 extends over 14 amino acids. The germline CDR1 and CDR2 sequences are SGHVS and FQNEAQ. V dropped 0 bases and J dropped 1 base, with 6 bases sitting between them. The DNA of the CDR3 is TGTGCCAGCAGCTTAGCGGTGGGGAACACTGAAGCTTTCTTT. It specifies CASSLAVGNTEAFF.

The gene calls are TRBV19 and TRBJ2-3; D assignment may be TRBD1 or TRBD2 (6 bases each). The germline V and J ends were trimmed by 5 bases and 3 bases, with 15 bases remaining between them. The CDR3 sequence is 15 residues long. Per the germline V gene, CDR1 is LNHDA and CDR2 is SQIVND (reference sequence). The CDR3 DNA follows: TGTGCCAGTAGTGGGGGGCCGTGGAGTACAGATACGCAGTATTTT. It yields the protein CASSGGPWSTDTQYF. The variable domain in full, with the rest retrieved from reference TRBV19 and TRBJ2-3, is DGGITQSPKYLFRKEGQNVTLSCEQNLNHDAMYWYRQDPGQGLRLIYYSQIVNDFQKGDIAEGYSVSREKKESFPLTVTSAQKNPTAFYLCASSGGPWSTDTQYFGPGTRLTVL.

The chain joins TRBV2 to TRBJ2-1; 13 bases line up with TRBD2. The CDR3 contains 14 residues. Germline CDR1 reads SNHLY; CDR2 reads FYNNEI. V shed 4 bases and J 7 bases; nucleotides not matched to a gene: 1. The CDR3 nucleotides read TGTGCCAGCAGTGGGACTAGCGGGAGTAATGAGCAGTTCTTC. It encodes CASSGTSGSNEQFF.

The chain uses TRBV5-1 and TRBJ2-6, with TRBD2 matching 11 bases. V trimming: 0 bases; J trimming: 0 bases; junction bases outside the gene matches: 8. The length of the CDR3 is 20 residues. From germline, CDR1 is SGHRS and CDR2 YFSETQ. CDR3 bases: TGCGCCAGCAGCTTGGACGGGGGACTAGCGGCTTACTCTGGGGCCAACGTCCTGACTTTC. Residues: CASSLDGGLAAYSGANVLTF.

V usage is TRBV28 and J usage is TRBJ2-7; D call uncertain. This CDR3 has 14 residues. V lost 4 bases to trimming and J lost 0 bases, with 10 bases between them. Germline-derived CDR1 and CDR2 are MDHEN and SYDVKM. This CDR3 reads CASSSPESSYEQYF. The CDR3 DNA reads as TGTGCCAGCAGTTCCCCCGAGAGCTCCTACGAGCAGTACTTC.

The V and J genes are TRBV7-9 and TRBJ1-1, with D maybe TRBD1 (5 bases). The CDR3 has 13 amino acids. Deletions cut 3 bases from V and 8 bases from J, with 13 bases between. Germline CDR1 is SEHNR and CDR2 is FQNEAQ (reference sequence). The CDR3 DNA reads as TGTGCCAGCAGCTTCCTGCGGGGGGACGAAGCTTTCTTT. It codes for CASSFLRGDEAFF.

This chain links TRBV5-1 with TRBJ2-1, with TRBD2 matching 8 bases. Germline assignment: CDR1 SGHRS and CDR2 YFSETQ. J lost 5 bases, V lost 3 bases, and 13 bases had no gene match. This CDR3 contains 17 residues. CDR3: CASSWEGGREGHNEQFF. The CDR3 nucleotides read TGCGCCAGCAGCTGGGAAGGGGGTCGGGAGGGGCACAATGAGCAGTTCTTC.

The rearrangement joins TRBV2 to TRBJ1-2; 8 bases fit TRBD1. There are 13 residues in the CDR3. Germline trimming cut 6 bases from V and 6 bases from J; bases unmatched to any gene: 6. The germline V gene encodes CDR1 SNHLY and CDR2 FYNNEI. The chain's CDR3 is CASRLDRGDGYTF. The CDR3 DNA is TGTGCCAGCAGACTCGACAGGGGAGATGGCTACACCTTC. Using reference TRBV2 and TRBJ1-2 for the parts outside the CDR3, the full variable domain is EPEVTQTPSHQVTQMGQEVILRCVPISNHLYFYWYRQILGQKVEFLVSFYNNEISEKSEIFDDQFSVERPDGSNFTLKIRSTKLEDSAMYFCASRLDRGDGYTFGSGTRLTVV.

This clone was seen a single time. The chain carries TRBV2 and TRBJ1-2; a possible D gene is TRBD1 (5 bases). In germline, CDR1 is SNHLY, CDR2 FYNNEI. This CDR3 has 16 amino acids. Trimming removed 0 bases from V and 8 bases from J, with 19 bases in between. Here the CDR3 DNA reads TGTGCCAGCAGTGAAGCGCGTGGGGGTGTATTGGAAGGCTACACCTTC. Translating it yields CASSEARGGVLEGYTF.

V gene TRBV2 combines with J gene TRBJ1-6; 8 nucleotides agree with TRBD1. Germline lookup yields CDR1 SNHLY and CDR2 FYNNEI. The V gene end was trimmed by 4 bases and the J gene end by 10 bases; junction bases not matched to a gene: 6. The CDR3 spans 14 residues. The CDR3 is CASSVLDRESPLHF. The CDR3 DNA is TGTGCCAGCAGTGTCCTGGACAGGGAATCACCCCTCCACTTT.

This chain links TRBV9 with TRBJ1-5; tentative D call: TRBD1 (6 bases). This CDR3 has 15 residues. V was pared by 3 bases and J by 5 bases, with 15 bases between. CDR1 is SGDLS, CDR2 YYNGEE, per germline. The CDR3 DNA reads as TGTGCCAGCAGCGGACGGACAGTTCGGGATCAGCCCCAGCATTTT. As protein: CASSGRTVRDQPQHF.

The chain uses TRBV7-9 and TRBJ2-6; D gene uncertain. CDR3 size: 19 residues. The germline V gene encodes CDR1 SEHNR and CDR2 FQNEAQ (reference sequence). Trimming removed 5 bases from V and 0 bases from J, with 20 bases in between. As DNA, the CDR3 is TGTGCCAGCAGCCTCGGAATTGGCAAGACCAGCTCTGGGGCCAACGTCCTGACTTTC. Encoded protein: CASSLGIGKTSSGANVLTF.

The V call is TRBV30, the J call TRBJ2-7; D ambiguous. The germline V gene encodes CDR1 GTSNPN and CDR2 SVGIG (reference sequence). Between the trimmed V and J ends, which lost 2 bases and 3 bases, there was a span of 5 bases. The CDR3 is 11 residues long. The CDR3 bases are TGTGCCTGGAGTCCCCTCTACGAGCAGTACTTC. Its protein is CAWSPLYEQYF.

The DNA for the CDR3 is TGTGCCAGCAGCCAAGAGCTTTTGTCCGCAAGCGAGCAGTACTTC. It yields the protein CASSQELLSASEQYF. This chain joins TRBV4-2 and TRBJ2-7, with D uncertain. V was pared by 0 bases and J by 6 bases, with 15 bases between. The CDR3 length is 15 residues. From germline, CDR1 is LGHNA and CDR2 YNFKEQ.

The rearrangement links TRBV10-1 to TRBJ1-1, with 7 bases aligning to TRBD1. V gave up 3 bases and J gave up 4 bases; unmatched junction bases: 8. Germline loops: CDR1 WNHNN, CDR2 SYGVQD (reference sequence). The CDR3 has 15 residues. The CDR3 loop reads CASSDARGLGTEAFF. Written as DNA, the CDR3 is TGCGCCAGCAGTGATGCAAGGGGGCTTGGCACTGAAGCTTTCTTT.

This clone was seen only once. The chain links TRBV10-3 to TRBJ2-7; no reliable D call. V lost 5 bases, J lost 2 bases, and 16 bases lay in between. The CDR3 is 15 amino acids. Germline CDR1 reads ENHRY; CDR2 reads SYGVKD. CDR3 DNA: TGTGCCATCAGTCTCGGCACCCTGAACCCCTACGAGCAGTACTTC. The encoded protein is CAISLGTLNPYEQYF.